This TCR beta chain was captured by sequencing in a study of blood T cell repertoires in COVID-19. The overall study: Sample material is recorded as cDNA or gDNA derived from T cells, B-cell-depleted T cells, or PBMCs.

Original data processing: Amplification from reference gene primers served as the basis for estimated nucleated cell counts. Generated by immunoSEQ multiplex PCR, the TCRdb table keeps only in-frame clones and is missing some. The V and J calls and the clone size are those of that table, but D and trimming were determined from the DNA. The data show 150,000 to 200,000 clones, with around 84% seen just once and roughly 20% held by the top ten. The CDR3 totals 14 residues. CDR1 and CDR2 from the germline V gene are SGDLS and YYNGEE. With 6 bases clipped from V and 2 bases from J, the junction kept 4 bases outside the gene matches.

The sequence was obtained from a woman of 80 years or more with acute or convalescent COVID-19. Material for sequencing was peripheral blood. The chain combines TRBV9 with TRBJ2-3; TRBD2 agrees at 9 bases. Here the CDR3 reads CASNRGGVTDTQYF. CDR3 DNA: TGTGCCAGCAATCGCGGGGGGGTCACAGATACGCAGTATTTT.